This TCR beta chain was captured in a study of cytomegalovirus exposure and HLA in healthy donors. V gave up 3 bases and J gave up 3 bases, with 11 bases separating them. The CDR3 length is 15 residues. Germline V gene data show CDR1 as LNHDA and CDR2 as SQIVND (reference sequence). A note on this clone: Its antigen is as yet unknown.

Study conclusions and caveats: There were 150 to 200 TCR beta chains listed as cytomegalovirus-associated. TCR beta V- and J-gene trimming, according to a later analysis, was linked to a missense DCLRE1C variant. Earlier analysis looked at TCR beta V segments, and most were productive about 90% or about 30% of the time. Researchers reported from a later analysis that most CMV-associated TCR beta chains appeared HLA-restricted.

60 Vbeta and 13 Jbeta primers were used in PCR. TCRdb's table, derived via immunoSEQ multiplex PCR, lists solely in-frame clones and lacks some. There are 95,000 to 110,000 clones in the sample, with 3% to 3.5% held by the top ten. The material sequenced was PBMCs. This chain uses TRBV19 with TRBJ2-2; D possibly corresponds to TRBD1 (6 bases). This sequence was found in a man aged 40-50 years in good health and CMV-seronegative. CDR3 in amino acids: CASSMGARYTGELFF. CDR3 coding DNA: TGTGCCAGTAGTATGGGGGCACGATACACCGGGGAGCTGTTTTTT.